What follows are 25 T cell receptor beta chains derived from one specimen sequenced in a study of PD-L1 blockade in urothelial cancer. Measured with immunoSEQ multiplex PCR; TCRdb has only the in-frame clones, and not every one. This table has around 120,000 clones, about 85% appearing once. Sequencing was performed on PBMCs, taken around atezolizumab (anti-PD-L1) treatment. Source of these receptors: a man aged 50 to 59 with urothelial cancer.

The chain recombines TRBV21-1 with TRBJ2-1; TRBD2, the table's D call, was not compared with the DNA. TRBV21-1 is labeled a pseudogene. The CDR3 has 17 residues. CDR3 DNA: TGTGCCAGCGGGACTATCCGGACTAGCGGGTCCTACAATGAGCAGTTCTTC. Its translation is CASGTIRTSGSYNEQFF.

The chain combines TRBV19 with TRBJ2-4; maybe TRBD1 (6 bases). The V gene's germline CDR1 is LNHDA and CDR2 SQIVND (reference sequence). This CDR3 contains 13 residues. Trimming removed 5 bases from V and 7 bases from J, with 12 bases in between. Here the CDR3 reads CASSPNQGNIQYF. The CDR3 DNA reads TGTGCCAGTAGTCCAAATCAGGGGAACATTCAGTACTTC.

This sequence joins TRBV6-1 and TRBJ1-4, with D perhaps matching TRBD1 (6 bases). The CDR3 totals 15 residues. CDR1 is MNHNS, CDR2 SASEGT, per germline. V was cut by 2 bases and J by 7 bases, with 14 bases left in between. As DNA, the CDR3 is TGTGCCAGCAGTGAATTAACAGGGCGGAGTGAAAAACTGTTTTTT. Translated, it gives CASSELTGRSEKLFF.

The CDR3 protein is CASSLRDRGLGEQFF. The CDR3 DNA is TGTGCCAGCAGCCTCCGGGACAGGGGTCTCGGTGAGCAGTTCTTC. V gene TRBV6-5 combines with J gene TRBJ2-1; TRBD1 aligns across 10 bases. V lost 6 bases, J lost 9 bases, and 11 bases stayed unmatched. Per the germline V gene, CDR1 is MNHEY and CDR2 is SVGAGI. The CDR3 covers 15 residues.

The chain uses TRBV5-1 and TRBJ1-1; D perhaps matches TRBD1 (5 bases). V gave up 6 bases and J gave up 5 bases, with 20 bases separating them. CDR1 and CDR2 from the germline V gene are SGHRS and YFSETQ. This CDR3 has 15 amino acids. The CDR3 DNA reads as TGCGCCAGCACCCCGCAGGGACTGACGGGGACTGAAGCTTTCTTT. Amino acid sequence: CASTPQGLTGTEAFF.

The CDR3 sequence is CASSIREGGYTF. The CDR3 coding sequence is TGTGCCAGTAGTATCAGGGAAGGAGGCTACACCTTC. The chain combines TRBV19 with TRBJ1-2, with D tentatively TRBD1 (5 bases). The germline V gene encodes CDR1 LNHDA and CDR2 SQIVND (reference sequence). CDR3 length equals 12 residues. Deletions cut 3 bases from V and 8 bases from J, with 10 bases between.

The chain carries TRBV7-3 and TRBJ2-1, with 8 bases identical to TRBD2. With 6 bases clipped from V and 6 bases from J, the junction kept 19 bases outside the gene matches. The CDR3 has 18 residues. Germline lookup yields CDR1 SGHTA and CDR2 FQGTGA. The CDR3 region is CASRPTSAPARRGNEQFF. The CDR3 nucleotides are TGTGCCAGCAGGCCGACTAGCGCGCCGGCACGGAGGGGCAATGAGCAGTTCTTC.

Only one count was recorded for this clone. The rearrangement links TRBV7-9 to TRBJ1-6; D remains ambiguous. The length of the CDR3 is 13 residues. The V gene lost 4 bases and the J gene lost 7 bases, with 8 bases spanning the gap. Germline CDR1 SEHNR, CDR2 FQNEAQ (reference sequence). For the CDR3, the DNA is TGTGCCAGCAGCTCCCGGTCCAATTCACCCCTCCACTTT. Translation: CASSSRSNSPLHF.

This chain links TRBV5-1 with TRBJ2-7, with D unresolved. Between the trimmed V and J ends, which lost 1 base and 3 bases, there was a span of 5 bases. CDR3 length equals 12 residues. CDR1 SGHRS and CDR2 YFSETQ come from the germline V gene. CDR3 sequence reads: CASSLPGYEQYF. The CDR3 region has the DNA TGCGCCAGCAGCTTGCCGGGCTACGAGCAGTACTTC.

This chain connects TRBV7-9 to TRBJ2-5; maybe TRBD2 (6 bases). The CDR3 has 12 amino acids. V was cut by 4 bases and J by 7 bases, with 10 bases left in between. The germline gives CDR1 SEHNR, CDR2 FQNEAQ (reference sequence). The CDR3 DNA follows: TGTGCCAGCAGCTCTAGCGATACGACCCAGTACTTC. This sequence encodes CASSSSDTTQYF.

This chain joins TRBV7-2 and TRBJ2-3; 13 bases fit TRBD2. The CDR3 contains 16 residues. V trimming: 6 bases; J trimming: 2 bases; junction bases outside the gene matches: 5. Germline V gene sequence: CDR1 SGHTA, CDR2 FQGNSA. CDR3 nucleotides: TGTGCCAGCAGTTATGGGACTAGCGGGAACACAGATACGCAGTATTTT. Protein: CASSYGTSGNTDTQYF.

The rearrangement uses TRBV15 and TRBJ2-7; D is perhaps TRBD2 (5 bases). Trimming cost V 4 bases and J 1 base, with 14 bases left between them. This CDR3 spans 15 amino acids. CDR1 is LNHNV, CDR2 YYDKDF, per germline (reference sequence). CDR3 residues: CATSNSGRTSYEQYF. For the CDR3, the DNA is TGTGCCACCAGCAACTCTGGGAGAACTTCCTACGAGCAGTACTTC.

V usage is TRBV2 and J usage is TRBJ1-1, with D maybe TRBD1 (6 bases). Germline V CDR1 and CDR2: SNHLY, FYNNEI. The CDR3 is 13 residues long. Between the trimmed V and J ends, which lost 4 bases and 4 bases, there was a span of 10 bases. Here the CDR3 reads CASSGQVGTEAFF. CDR3 coding DNA: TGTGCCAGCAGTGGACAGGTGGGCACTGAAGCTTTCTTT.

This rearrangement joins TRBV5-1 to TRBJ2-2, with 14 nucleotides matching TRBD2. Germline lookup yields CDR1 SGHRS and CDR2 YFSETQ. The V gene end was trimmed by 2 bases and the J gene end by 9 bases; junction bases not matched to a gene: 9. The CDR3 is 17 amino acids. The CDR3 sequence is CASSFQGTSGSIRELFF. In DNA form, the CDR3 reads TGCGCCAGCAGCTTTCAAGGGACTAGCGGGAGTATCAGGGAGCTGTTTTTT.

CDR3 DNA: TGTGCCAGCTCACTACGCAGGGGTTTATCCTACGAGCAGTACTTC. Its translation: CASSLRRGLSYEQYF. This chain connects TRBV18 to TRBJ2-7, with D possibly being TRBD1 (6 bases). Looked up from germline, CDR1 is KGHSH and CDR2 is LQKENI. This CDR3 spans 15 amino acids. V lost 4 bases and J lost 1, with 14 bases in between. The variable domain in full, with the rest retrieved from reference TRBV18 and TRBJ2-7, is NAGVMQNPRHLVRRRGQEARLRCSPMKGHSHVYWYRQLPEEGLKFMVYLQKENIIDESGMPKERFSAEFPKEGPSILRIQQVVRGDSAAYFCASSLRRGLSYEQYFGPGTRLTVT.

This chain connects TRBV6-6 to TRBJ1-2; D uncertain. Germline CDR1 MNHNY, CDR2 SVGAGI (reference sequence). This CDR3 region has 11 residues. V shed 10 bases and J shed 5 bases, with 11 bases lying between them. DNA of the CDR3: TGTGCCACCTTCGACGGGTATGGCTACACCTTC. It yields the protein CATFDGYGYTF.

The CDR3 here is CASSPTMSSGNTIYF. CDR3 nucleotide sequence: TGTGCCAGCTCACCAACTATGAGCTCTGGAAACACCATATATTTT. The chain joins TRBV18 to TRBJ1-3; D gene unclear. Trimming pared 2 bases from V and 0 bases from J, leaving 8 bases between. Germline V gives CDR1 KGHSH, CDR2 LQKENI. This CDR3 is built from 15 residues.

The chain uses TRBV19 and TRBJ1-2; 9 bases map to TRBD1. Looked up from germline, CDR1 is LNHDA and CDR2 is SQIVND (reference sequence). J gave up 13 bases and V 4 bases, and 7 bases lay outside the gene matches. The CDR3 has 12 residues. The CDR3 loop is CASSTTGTGLTF. Here the CDR3 DNA reads TGTGCCAGTAGTACAACCGGGACAGGGCTCACCTTC.

This chain links TRBV4-1 with TRBJ1-5; D gene unclear. V dropped 2 bases and J dropped 5 bases, with 7 bases sitting between them. This CDR3 has 13 amino acids. Germline CDR1 reads MGHRA; CDR2 reads YSYEKL. This chain's CDR3 is CASSQTHDQPQHF. The CDR3 DNA sequence: TGCGCCAGCAGCCAAACACACGATCAGCCCCAGCATTTT.

The CDR3 sequence: CASSPRQGATDTQYF. CDR3 nucleotide sequence: TGTGCCAGCAGCCCAAGACAGGGGGCAACAGATACGCAGTATTTT. V usage is TRBV5-8 and J usage is TRBJ2-3, with 10 bases identical to TRBD1. Trimming took 4 bases from V and 3 from J; bases not matched to a gene: 5. Germline CDR1 SGHTS, CDR2 YDEGEE. This CDR3 has 15 residues.

This clone turned up a few times. The chain carries TRBV14 and TRBJ2-7; the match to TRBD2 covers 9 bases. CDR3 size: 13 residues. Germline loops: CDR1 SGHDN, CDR2 FVKESK. With 5 bases clipped from V and 5 bases from J, the junction kept 4 bases outside the gene matches. The CDR3 DNA reads TGTGCCAGCAGCAATAGCGGGAGTAACGAGCAGTACTTC. Its protein product is CASSNSGSNEQYF. Full variable domain (remainder filled in from reference TRBV14 and TRBJ2-7): EAGVTQFPSHSVIEKGQTVTLRCDPISGHDNLYWYRRVMGKEIKFLLHFVKESKQDESGMPNNRFLAERTGGTYSTLKVQPAELEDSGVYFCASSNSGSNEQYFGPGTRLTVT.

The V call is TRBV28, the J call TRBJ2-5; 7 bases line up with TRBD2. Germline CDR1 MDHEN, CDR2 SYDVKM. With 3 bases clipped from V and 3 bases from J, the junction kept 4 bases outside the gene matches. This CDR3 has 14 residues. The CDR3 sequence is CASSLRGSEETQYF. For the CDR3, the DNA is TGTGCCAGCAGTTTGCGGGGGTCGGAAGAGACCCAGTACTTC.

In its sample, this clone was seen a few times. The chain is built from TRBV13 and TRBJ2-1; D is perhaps TRBD2 (6 bases). Germline-derived CDR1 and CDR2 are PRHDT and FYEKMQ (reference sequence). The CDR3 loop spans 17 amino acids. Deletions cut 5 bases from V and 0 bases from J, with 17 bases between. The CDR3 is CASSPPLRESSYNEQFF. Written as DNA, the CDR3 is TGTGCCAGCAGCCCGCCCCTTCGGGAGAGCTCCTACAATGAGCAGTTCTTC.

This chain connects TRBV5-1 to TRBJ2-3; 12 bases agree with TRBD2. Germline V gene sequence: CDR1 SGHRS, CDR2 YFSETQ. With 0 bases clipped from V and 5 bases from J, the junction kept 7 bases outside the gene matches. The CDR3 consists of 17 residues. CDR3 loop: CASSLVSLAGGKDTQYF. Written as DNA, the CDR3 is TGCGCCAGCAGCTTGGTTTCACTAGCGGGAGGAAAAGATACGCAGTATTTT.

The chain joins TRBV9 to TRBJ1-1, with a possible D match to TRBD1 (6 bases). V lost 0 bases to trimming and J lost 8 bases, with 17 bases between them. Per the germline V gene, CDR1 is SGDLS and CDR2 is YYNGEE. The CDR3 has 15 amino acids. The CDR3: CASSVEGGRPTEAFF. CDR3 coding DNA: TGTGCCAGCAGCGTAGAGGGGGGGAGGCCGACAGAAGCTTTCTTT.